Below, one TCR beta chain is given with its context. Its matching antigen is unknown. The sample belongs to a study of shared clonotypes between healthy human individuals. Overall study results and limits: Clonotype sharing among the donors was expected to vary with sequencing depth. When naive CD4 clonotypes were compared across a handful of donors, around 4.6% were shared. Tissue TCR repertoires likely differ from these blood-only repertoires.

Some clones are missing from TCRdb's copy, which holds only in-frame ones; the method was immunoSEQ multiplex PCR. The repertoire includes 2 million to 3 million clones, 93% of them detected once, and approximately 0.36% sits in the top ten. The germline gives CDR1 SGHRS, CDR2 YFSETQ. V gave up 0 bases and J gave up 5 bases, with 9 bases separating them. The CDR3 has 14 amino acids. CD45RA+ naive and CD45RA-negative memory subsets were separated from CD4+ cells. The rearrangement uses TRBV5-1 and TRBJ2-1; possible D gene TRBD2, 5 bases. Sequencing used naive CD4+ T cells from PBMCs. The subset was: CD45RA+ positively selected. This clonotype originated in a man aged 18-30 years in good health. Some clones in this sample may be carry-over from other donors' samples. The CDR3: CASSLEYGDNEQFF. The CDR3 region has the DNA TGCGCCAGCAGCTTGGAGTACGGGGACAATGAGCAGTTCTTC.